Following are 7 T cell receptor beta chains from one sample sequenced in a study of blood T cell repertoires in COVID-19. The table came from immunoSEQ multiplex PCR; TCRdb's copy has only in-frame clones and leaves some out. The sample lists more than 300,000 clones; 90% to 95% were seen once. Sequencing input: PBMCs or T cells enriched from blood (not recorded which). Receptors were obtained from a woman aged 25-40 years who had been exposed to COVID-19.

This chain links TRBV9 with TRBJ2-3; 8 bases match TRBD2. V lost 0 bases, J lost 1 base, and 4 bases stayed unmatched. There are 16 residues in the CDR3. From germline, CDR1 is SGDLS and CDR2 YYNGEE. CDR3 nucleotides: TGTGCCAGCAGCGTAGGGGGAGCGGGAGGCACAGATACGCAGTATTTT. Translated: CASSVGGAGGTDTQYF.

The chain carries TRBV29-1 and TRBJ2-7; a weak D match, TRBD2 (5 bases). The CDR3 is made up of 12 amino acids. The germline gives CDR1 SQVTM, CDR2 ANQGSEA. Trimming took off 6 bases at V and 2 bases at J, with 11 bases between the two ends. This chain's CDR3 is CSVAPGTYEQYF. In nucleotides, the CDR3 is TGCAGCGTAGCCCCCGGGACCTACGAGCAGTACTTC.

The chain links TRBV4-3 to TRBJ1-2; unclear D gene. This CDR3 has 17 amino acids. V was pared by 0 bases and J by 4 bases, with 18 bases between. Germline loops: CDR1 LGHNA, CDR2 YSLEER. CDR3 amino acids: CASSQDAELTPSYGYTF. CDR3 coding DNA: TGCGCCAGCAGCCAAGATGCGGAACTTACACCTTCCTATGGCTACACCTTC.

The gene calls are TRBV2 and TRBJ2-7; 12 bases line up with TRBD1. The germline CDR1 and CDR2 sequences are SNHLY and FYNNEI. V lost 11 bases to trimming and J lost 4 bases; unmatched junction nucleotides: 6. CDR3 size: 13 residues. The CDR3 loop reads CAGGQGARYEQYF. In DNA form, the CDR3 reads TGTGCCGGGGGACAGGGGGCAAGGTACGAGCAGTACTTC.

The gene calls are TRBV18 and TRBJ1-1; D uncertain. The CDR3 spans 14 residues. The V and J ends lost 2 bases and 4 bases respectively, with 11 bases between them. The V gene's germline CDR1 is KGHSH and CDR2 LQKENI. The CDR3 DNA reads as TGTGCCAGCTCACCAAATATAATAGTCACTGAAGCTTTCTTT. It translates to CASSPNIIVTEAFF. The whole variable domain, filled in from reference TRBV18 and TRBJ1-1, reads NAGVMQNPRHLVRRRGQEARLRCSPMKGHSHVYWYRQLPEEGLKFMVYLQKENIIDESGMPKERFSAEFPKEGPSILRIQQVVRGDSAAYFCASSPNIIVTEAFFGQGTRLTVV.

CDR3: CASMGRTQYF. The CDR3 DNA reads TGTGCCAGCATGGGCCGGACCCAGTACTTC. This chain joins TRBV6-5 and TRBJ2-5; no firm D call. This CDR3 is 10 amino acids long. Germline V gives CDR1 MNHEY, CDR2 SVGAGI. V lost 7 bases and J lost 7, with 7 bases in between.

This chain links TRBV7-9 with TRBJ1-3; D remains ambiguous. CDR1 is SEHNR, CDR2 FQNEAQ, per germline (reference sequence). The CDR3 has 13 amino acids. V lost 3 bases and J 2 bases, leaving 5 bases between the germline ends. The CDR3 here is CASSFAAGNTIYF. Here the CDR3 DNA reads TGTGCCAGCAGCTTCGCAGCTGGAAACACCATATATTTT.